The rows below give T cell receptor beta chains drawn from one sample of a study of shared clonotypes between healthy human individuals. Here immunoSEQ multiplex PCR was the method, and the copy in TCRdb shows in-frame clones only, minus some. The data contain a few hundred thousand clones, roughly four fifths of them singletons. The sequencing sample was made of PBMCs. The receptor set was obtained from a middle-aged woman in good health. Some clones in this sample may be carry-over from other donors' samples. CDR3s include the opening cysteine and the closing phenylalanine or tryptophan. Each record gives: clone size, V gene, D gene, CDR3 length, J gene, CDR3 protein, CDR3 DNA. A D gene is named only where the DNA matches it firmly. Not every row has a clone size; where given, it reads once, few, many or a size class.

many	TRBV9	.	15	TRBJ1-5	CASSRAGEPNQPQHF	TGTGCCAGCAGCCGCGCAGGGGAACCCAATCAGCCCCAGCATTTT
.	TRBV9	.	14	TRBJ2-7	CASSPRGGKGEQYF	TGTGCCAGCAGCCCACGTGGGGGTAAAGGCGAGCAGTACTTC
.	TRBV5-1	.	15	TRBJ1-2	CASSRNGGENYGYTF	TGCGCCAGCAGCCGTAATGGGGGGGAAAACTATGGCTACACCTTC
.	TRBV5-4	TRBD1	13	TRBJ1-2	CASSPDRVYGYTF	TGTGCCAGCAGCCCGGACAGGGTCTATGGCTACACCTTC
.	TRBV2	.	16	TRBJ1-4	CASSEVPRRVNEKLFF	TGTGCCAGCAGTGAAGTGCCAAGGCGAGTAAATGAAAAACTGTTTTTT
.	TRBV28	.	15	TRBJ2-7	CASSLLGGATYEQYF	TGTGCCAGCAGTTTACTAGGAGGGGCGACCTACGAGCAGTACTTC
.	TRBV5-6	.	13	TRBJ1-4	CASSLGGDEKLFF	TGTGCCAGCAGCTTGGGCGGGGATGAAAAACTGTTTTTT
once	TRBV10-3	TRBD2	15	TRBJ2-1	CAISVGTSDNYRQFF	TGTGCCATCAGTGTTGGGACTAGCGACAACTACCGCCAGTTCTTC
.	TRBV27	TRBD2	15	TRBJ2-5	CASRGLAGGQETQYF	TGTGCCAGCAGGGGACTAGCGGGAGGCCAAGAGACCCAGTACTTC
.	TRBV7-9	TRBD1	12	TRBJ1-1	CASSLTGKVAFF	TGTGCCAGCAGCTTGACAGGGAAGGTAGCTTTCTTT
.	TRBV11-3	TRBD2	16	TRBJ2-7	CASSLIREGGTYEQYF	TGTGCCAGCAGCTTAATTAGGGAGGGCGGAACCTACGAGCAGTACTTC
.	TRBV5-6	.	15	TRBJ1-5	CASSSRTGADQPQHF	TGTGCCAGCAGCTCTCGTACGGGGGCGGATCAGCCCCAGCATTTT
.	TRBV29-1	.	14	TRBJ2-5	CSVVMGVIQETQYF	TGCAGCGTTGTTATGGGGGTCATACAAGAGACCCAGTACTTC
.	TRBV5-1	TRBD1	14	TRBJ1-1	CASSLGDRDTEAFF	TGCGCCAGCAGCTTGGGGGACAGGGACACTGAAGCTTTCTTT
.	TRBV30	TRBD2	15	TRBJ2-5	CAWRISGRNQETQYF	TGTGCCTGGAGAATTAGCGGGAGGAACCAAGAGACCCAGTACTTC
.	TRBV25-1	.	12	TRBJ2-3	CASSLVPDTQYF	TGTGCCAGCAGTCTCGTGCCAGATACGCAGTATTTT
.	TRBV27	.	14	TRBJ2-7	CASSSTGQSYEQYF	TGTGCCAGCAGTTCCACAGGACAATCCTACGAGCAGTACTTC
.	TRBV7-9	.	15	TRBJ2-7	CASSNDRTFAYEQYF	TGTGCCAGCAGCAACGACAGAACATTCGCCTACGAGCAGTACTTC
.	TRBV7-3	TRBD2	16	TRBJ2-3	CASSPSPAGGENTQYF	TGTGCCAGCAGCCCATCCCCGGCGGGAGGGGAGAATACGCAGTATTTT
once	TRBV7-3	TRBD2	18	TRBJ2-1	CASSLNAGLAGRTNEQFF	TGTGCCAGCAGCTTAAACGCTGGACTAGCGGGAAGAACGAATGAGCAGTTCTTC
.	TRBV27	.	12	TRBJ2-1	CASSLVGREEFF	TGTGCCAGCAGTTTAGTCGGCAGGGAAGAGTTCTTC
.	TRBV27	TRBD2	15	TRBJ2-5	CASRGLAIGQETQYF	TGTGCCAGCAGGGGACTAGCAATAGGCCAAGAGACCCAGTACTTC
.	TRBV2	.	11	TRBJ1-2	CASGGGNGYTF	TGTGCCTCCGGGGGGGGTAATGGCTACACCTTC
few	TRBV14	.	15	TRBJ2-7	CASSRYRGGPYEQYF	TGTGCCAGCAGCCGCTACCGAGGGGGTCCCTACGAGCAGTACTTC
.	TRBV5-6	TRBD2	16	TRBJ2-5	CASSLAALAAQETQYF	TGTGCCAGCAGCTTGGCCGCACTAGCGGCACAAGAGACCCAGTACTTC
.	TRBV2	.	15	TRBJ2-1	CASRQSSASHNEQFF	TGTGCCAGCAGACAAAGTTCGGCTAGCCACAATGAGCAGTTCTTC
.	TRBV2	TRBD1	13	TRBJ1-1	CASSRQGAIVAFF	TGTGCCAGCAGTAGACAGGGAGCCATAGTCGCTTTCTTT
once	TRBV30	.	13	TRBJ2-3	CAAQGFLTDTQYF	TGTGCCGCCCAAGGCTTCCTCACAGATACGCAGTATTTT